The 14 T cell receptor beta chains given below trace back to one sample, sequenced in a study of cytomegalovirus exposure and HLA in healthy donors. In the PCR, 60 Vbeta and 13 Jbeta primers were used. The data were produced by immunoSEQ multiplex PCR, yet TCRdb's version contains in-frame clones alone and is incomplete. The sample table sets out approximately 210,000 clones. The specimen was PBMCs. The receptors derive from a woman aged 25 to 39 in good health and CMV-seropositive.

V is TRBV28 and J is TRBJ2-2; 7 positions agree with TRBD1. CDR1 is MDHEN, CDR2 SYDVKM, per germline. V lost 6 bases and J lost 4; bases outside the gene matches: 2. CDR3 size: 13 residues. In DNA form, the CDR3 reads TGTGCCAGCAGAACAGGGGCCACCGGGGAGCTGTTTTTT. This encodes CASRTGATGELFF.

The rearrangement joins TRBV5-8 to TRBJ1-2; no firm D call. Germline CDR1 reads SGHTS; CDR2 reads YDEGEE. The CDR3 length is 13 residues. The V gene lost 1 base and the J gene lost 2 bases, with 6 bases spanning the gap. CDR3 DNA: TGTGCCAGCAGCTTGACAGAAAACTATGGCTACACCTTC. The encoded protein is CASSLTENYGYTF.

This sequence joins TRBV6-5 and TRBJ1-5, with a tentative D call TRBD1 (6 bases). The germline V gene encodes CDR1 MNHEY and CDR2 SVGAGI. Trimming shortened V by 6 bases and J by 1 base, and 13 bases separated the two germline ends. The CDR3 runs 15 residues. CDR3 sequence reads: CASSSTGMSNQPQHF. The DNA of the CDR3 is TGTGCCAGCAGCTCCACAGGGATGAGCAATCAGCCCCAGCATTTT.

This chain connects TRBV27 to TRBJ2-7; 9 positions match TRBD2. This CDR3 is built from 14 residues. V was pared by 6 bases and J by 3 bases, with 6 bases of the junction left unmatched. Germline V CDR1 and CDR2: MNHEY, SMNVEV (reference sequence). CDR3 nucleotides: TGTGCCAGCAGGACCCTAGCGGGGAACTACGAGCAGTACTTC. Protein: CASRTLAGNYEQYF.

V usage is TRBV7-9 and J usage is TRBJ1-1; TRBD1 matches 9 bases. CDR1 and CDR2 (germline): SEHNR, FQNEAQ (reference sequence). J gave up 0 bases and V 1 base, and 3 bases lay outside the gene matches. The CDR3 extends over 16 amino acids. The CDR3 loop is CASSLVWDRVNTEAFF. The CDR3 nucleotides read TGTGCCAGCAGCTTAGTCTGGGACAGGGTGAACACTGAAGCTTTCTTT.

This chain connects TRBV27 to TRBJ2-5, with 11 positions matching TRBD2. The CDR3 loop spans 17 amino acids. With V trimmed by 5 bases and J by 5 bases, 13 bases remained unmatched. CDR1 MNHEY and CDR2 SMNVEV come from the germline V gene (reference sequence). CDR3 sequence (DNA): TGTGCCAGCAGTAGACACCTTAGCGGGGGGGTTGAGGAGACCCAGTACTTC. It encodes CASSRHLSGGVEETQYF.

The chain uses TRBV28 and TRBJ1-5; the D is unclear. CDR3 length: 14 residues. The germline gives CDR1 MDHEN, CDR2 SYDVKM. V lost 6 bases and J 0 bases, leaving 9 bases between the germline ends. The CDR3 spells CASSLQSSNQPQHF. As DNA, the CDR3 is TGTGCCAGCAGCCTACAGAGTAGCAATCAGCCCCAGCATTTT.

The J gene is TRBJ1-1, the V gene TRBV19; no clear D. V was shortened by 5 bases and J by 3 bases, with 10 bases between the two germline ends. The CDR3 is 13 amino acids. Germline values: CDR1 LNHDA, CDR2 SQIVND (reference sequence). CDR3 coding DNA: TGTGCCAGTAGTTCCTCCGCGTACACTGAAGCTTTCTTT. Translation: CASSSSAYTEAFF.

V and J are TRBV2 and TRBJ1-6; D remains unclear. The V end lost 8 bases, the J end lost 5 bases, and 10 bases lay between the germline ends. This CDR3 is 13 amino acids long. CDR1 and CDR2 from the germline V gene are SNHLY and FYNNEI. The CDR3 protein is CASLYVDNSPLHF. CDR3 DNA sequence: TGTGCCAGCTTATACGTAGATAATTCACCCCTCCACTTT.

This chain joins TRBV18 and TRBJ1-6, with 7 bases that match TRBD1. The CDR3 has 16 amino acids. The V gene's germline CDR1 is KGHSH and CDR2 LQKENI. The trim removed 3 bases at V and 7 bases at J, leaving 9 bases unmatched. CDR3 in DNA: TGTGCCAGCTCACCTAATTCCAGGGGGAGAAATTCACCCCTCCACTTT. This codes for CASSPNSRGRNSPLHF.

The V and J genes are TRBV15 and TRBJ2-1; TRBD2 matches at 11 bases. The CDR3 sequence is 16 residues long. The J segment lost 4 bases and the V segment lost 1 base, leaving 3 bases of the junction unmatched. Per the germline V gene, CDR1 is LNHNV and CDR2 is YYDKDF (reference sequence). DNA of the CDR3: TGTGCCACCAGCAGAGCCGGGACTAGCGGTTACAATGAGCAGTTCTTC. Protein sequence: CATSRAGTSGYNEQFF. Looking up the rest from reference TRBV15 and TRBJ2-1 gives the full variable domain: DAMVIQNPRYQVTQFGKPVTLSCSQTLNHNVMYWYQQKSSQAPKLLFHYYDKDFNNEADTPDNFQSRRPNTSFCFLDIRSPGLGDTAMYLCATSRAGTSGYNEQFFGPGTRLTVL.

V usage is TRBV14 and J usage is TRBJ2-7; D perhaps matches TRBD2 (6 bases). Germline V CDR1 and CDR2: SGHDN, FVKESK. Deletions cut 0 bases from V and 4 bases from J, with 7 bases between. The CDR3 extends over 13 amino acids. The CDR3 bases are TGTGCCAGCAGCCAAGATGGAGGGTACGAGCAGTACTTC. This gives the protein CASSQDGGYEQYF.

The V and J genes are TRBV2 and TRBJ2-5; 11 nucleotides line up with TRBD2. Looked up from germline, CDR1 is SNHLY and CDR2 is FYNNEI. The CDR3 extends over 16 amino acids. V lost 6 bases and J lost 2; bases outside the gene matches: 8. The CDR3 reads CASRARLAGWQETQYF. The CDR3 nucleotides are TGTGCCAGCAGGGCGAGACTAGCGGGGTGGCAAGAGACCCAGTACTTC.

In regard to this clone: Other DNA sequences of this sample code for an identical CDR3. The chain recombines TRBV6-5 with TRBJ2-7; D is possibly TRBD2 (6 bases). CDR3 length: 15 amino acids. The V end was cut by 0 bases, the J end by 0 bases, with 9 bases between. The germline V gene encodes CDR1 MNHEY and CDR2 SVGAGI. The DNA of the CDR3 is TGTGCCAGCAGTTACTCCCAGGGAGGCTCCTACGAGCAGTACTTC. The encoded protein is CASSYSQGGSYEQYF.